A selection of T cell receptor beta chains follows, all from one sample in a study of circulating CD8 cells and anti-PD-1 response in melanoma. TCRdb ran MiXCR on the reads and lists one entry per CDR3 protein. The data show around 540 distinct CDR3 sequences, about 9.9% seen once. Sequenced material: CD8+ T cells from PBMCs, taken at baseline or after one month of anti-PD-1 therapy (not recorded which). The receptors derive from a human donor with melanoma. The CDR3 runs from the conserved cysteine through the conserved F or W. Fields, in order: clone size, D gene, J gene, V gene, CDR3 DNA, CDR3 protein. A D gene is named only where the DNA matches it firmly. For some rows the clone size is stated as once, few or many, or as a class when expanded; others skip it.

medium-sized | - | TRBJ2-1 | TRBV15 | TGTGCCACCAGCCTGAGCGACAATGAGCAGTTCTTC | CATSLSDNEQFF
large | TRBD1 | TRBJ2-7 | TRBV6-5 | TGTGCCAGCAGCCCGGGACAGGGTGCCTACGAGCAGTACTTC | CASSPGQGAYEQYF
large | - | TRBJ2-1 | TRBV18 | TGTGCCAGCTCACCACTGGCGGCCACCTACAATGAGCAGTTCTTC | CASSPLAATYNEQFF
large | TRBD2 | TRBJ2-7 | TRBV28 | TGTGCCAGCAGTGCCACGGCGGGGGGAGAGATCGTAGACGAGCAGTACTTC | CASSATAGGEIVDEQYF
few | - | TRBJ1-1 | TRBV6-5 | TGTGCCAGCAGTTACTCGAGAGGGGACGGTAAGAACACTGAAGCTTTCTTT | CASSYSRGDGKNTEAFF
medium-sized | TRBD2 | TRBJ2-1 | TRBV5-4 | TGTGCCAGCAGCTTTTCCGGACTAGCGGGGTACAATGAGCAGTTCTTC | CASSFSGLAGYNEQFF
- | TRBD2 | TRBJ2-1 | TRBV4-1 | TGCGCCAGCAGCCAGGCGGGGGGGCAAGGTGAGCAGTTCTTT | CASSQAGGQGEQFF
large | - | TRBJ2-7 | TRBV2 | TGTGCCAGCAAGAGCAGGACCTCCTACGAGCAGTACTTC | CASKSRTSYEQYF
large | - | TRBJ1-1 | TRBV19 | TGTGCCAGCAAGACGGGGATCGCTGAAGCTTTCTTT | CASKTGIAEAFF
- | TRBD1 | TRBJ2-7 | TRBV5-4 | TGTGCCAGCAGCTCCCAGGACAGGGACCACGAGCAGTACTTC | CASSSQDRDHEQYF
medium-sized | - | TRBJ2-5 | TRBV25-1 | TGTGCCAGCAGTGAGTCAAAAGAGGTTCAAGAGACCCAGTACTTC | CASSESKEVQETQYF
large | TRBD1 | TRBJ1-2 | TRBV27 | TGTGCCAGCCGCTACCCGGGACAGGGTAATCGCGGCTACACCTTC | CASRYPGQGNRGYTF
few | TRBD1 | TRBJ2-7 | TRBV2 | TGTGCCAGCCACCCCACAGGGACAGGGGACTACGAGCAGTACTTC | CASHPTGTGDYEQYF
- | TRBD1 | TRBJ1-4 | TRBV5-8 | TGTGCCAGCAGCTTCGGACAGGGTGGCGAAAAACTGTTTTTT | CASSFGQGGEKLFF
large | TRBD1 | TRBJ2-7 | TRBV20-1 | TGCAGTGCTAGAGATGTAAAGGGGACAGAGACCTACGAGCAGTACTTC | CSARDVKGTETYEQYF
medium-sized | - | TRBJ1-1 | TRBV24-1 | TGTGCCACCAGGCAGGGGATTTACACTGAAGCTTTCTTT | CATRQGIYTEAFF
large | TRBD2 | TRBJ2-1 | TRBV7-3 | TGTGCCAGCAGCCCAGCGGGGGGCTTCCTCGATGAGCAGTTCTTC | CASSPAGGFLDEQFF
large | - | TRBJ2-3 | TRBV14 | TGTGCCAGCAGCCCCGGAGGGGCTAGCACAGATACGCAGTATTTT | CASSPGGASTDTQYF
medium-sized | TRBD1 | TRBJ1-1 | TRBV7-3 | TGTGCCAGCAGCTTAAAAGGGACAGGGGTTTCTGAAGCTTTCTTT | CASSLKGTGVSEAFF
few | - | TRBJ1-2 | TRBV4-2 | TGTGCCAGCAGCCAAGGGCGGGGAATGGTAATCGGCGGCTACACCTTC | CASSQGRGMVIGGYTF
hyperexpanded | TRBD2 | TRBJ2-1 | TRBV19 | TGTGCCAGTAGAAGAACTAGCGGGGCCTACAATGAGCAGTTCTTC | CASRRTSGAYNEQFF
large | TRBD1 | TRBJ2-7 | TRBV27 | TGTGCCAGCAGTTTGACCGGTGCAGGGGGCATCAAAGCTTACGAGCAGTACTTC | CASSLTGAGGIKAYEQYF